The 11 T cell receptor beta chains in this list originate from one sample, sequenced in a study of Graves' ophthalmopathy and Graves' hyperthyroidism. RNA transcripts yielded amplified TCR beta CDR3 regions. RT-PCR was first run with HTBI primers, then multiplex PCR in a second round. In TCRdb, the multiplex PCR reads were re-called with MiXCR into one record per CDR3 protein. The sample lists about 620,000 distinct CDR3 sequences, about 20% seen once, with around 6.9% in the top ten. Sequencing was done on a sample of peripheral blood. Receptors were obtained from a woman aged 18-29 years with stable Graves' hyperthyroidism. Some clones in this sample may be carry-over from other donors' samples.

This clonotype showed up just a few times. The chain combines TRBV2 with TRBJ2-5; D ambiguous. V dropped 2 bases and J dropped 5 bases, with 15 bases sitting between them. The V gene's germline CDR1 is SNHLY and CDR2 FYNNEI. CDR3 length: 15 amino acids. CDR3 in amino acids: CASSENRQPVETQYF. CDR3 nucleotides: TGTGCCAGCAGTGAAAACAGACAACCCGTGGAGACCCAGTACTTC.

This clonotype appeared many times. The chain recombines TRBV5-1 with TRBJ2-2; 11 bases map to TRBD2. The CDR3 is 16 amino acids. V shed 2 bases and J 4 bases; nucleotides not matched to a gene: 4. Germline CDR1 SGHRS, CDR2 YFSETQ. The CDR3 loop reads CASSLLAGDSTGELFF. DNA of the CDR3: TGCGCCAGCAGCTTACTAGCGGGAGATAGCACCGGGGAGCTGTTTTTT.

In its sample, this clonotype was seen many times. This may arise from a read error, as a much more abundant clone is one base away. The CDR3 coding sequence is TGTGCCAGCAGTTTAGGCGGGGACGGCGCCTACGAGCAGTACTTC. Amino acid sequence: CASSLGGDGAYEQYF. The chain joins TRBV27 to TRBJ2-7; TRBD2 might be the D (6 bases). This CDR3 region has 15 residues. Germline V gene data show CDR1 as MNHEY and CDR2 as SMNVEV (reference sequence). The V end was cut by 2 bases, the J end by 2 bases, with 13 bases between.

There are many counts of this clonotype. This chain joins TRBV7-9 and TRBJ1-2, with 7 bases identical to TRBD1. Germline V gene data show CDR1 as SEHNR and CDR2 as FQNEAQ (reference sequence). With 1 base clipped from V and 8 bases from J, the junction kept 10 bases outside the gene matches. The CDR3 has 15 amino acids. Written as DNA, the CDR3 is TGTGCCAGCAGCTTAGTGGCCACAGGGGAAGGAGGCTACACCTTC. Translating it yields CASSLVATGEGGYTF.

The genes are TRBV6-2 or TRBV6-3 and TRBJ1-1, with D unclear. The V and J ends lost 4 bases and 8 bases respectively, with 5 bases between them. The CDR3 spans 10 residues. In germline, CDR1 is MNHEY, CDR2 SVGEGT. CDR3 amino acids: CASSSSEAFF. The CDR3, as DNA: TGTGCCAGCAGTTCCTCCGAAGCTTTCTTT.

In its sample, this clonotype was seen many times. V usage is TRBV28 and J usage is TRBJ1-5; no firm D call. CDR1 and CDR2 (germline): MDHEN, SYDVKM. V shed 1 base and J shed 3 bases, with 4 bases lying between them. This CDR3 has 13 residues. The CDR3 spells CASSLLVNQPQHF. The CDR3 DNA follows: TGTGCCAGCAGTTTATTGGTCAATCAGCCCCAGCATTTT.

This clonotype was counted ten times or more. This chain uses TRBV6-5 with TRBJ1-6, with D tentatively TRBD1 (5 bases). Germline-derived CDR1 and CDR2 are MNHEY and SVGAGI. The V gene lost 6 bases and the J gene lost 5 bases, with 23 bases spanning the gap. This CDR3 comprises 18 residues. The CDR3 region has the DNA TGTGCCAGCAGCCTACCGGGACCTCGGCGGGCCAATAATTCACCCCTCCACTTT. As protein: CASSLPGPRRANNSPLHF.

Written as DNA, the CDR3 is TGTGCCAGCAGCGCTGAGTTTGCCTACGAGCAGTACTTC. It specifies CASSAEFAYEQYF. The rearrangement joins TRBV12-3 or TRBV12-4 to TRBJ2-7; no firm D call. This CDR3 has 13 amino acids. Trimming left V 6 bases short and J 2 bases short, with 11 bases between.

This rearrangement joins TRBV4-2 to TRBJ2-7, with a weak D call TRBD1 (6 bases). The CDR3 is 14 amino acids. V was shortened by 1 base and J by 3 bases, with 10 bases between the two germline ends. Germline CDR1 reads LGHNA; CDR2 reads YNFKEQ. This chain's CDR3 is CASSQVGTNYEQYF. The CDR3 DNA sequence: TGTGCCAGCAGCCAAGTTGGGACAAACTACGAGCAGTACTTC.

The chain carries TRBV6-2 or TRBV6-3 and TRBJ1-5; no clear D. CDR3 length equals 13 residues. The V gene's germline CDR1 is MNHEY and CDR2 SVGEGT. Trimming removed 2 bases from V and 4 bases from J, with 6 bases in between. The CDR3 DNA is TGTGCCAGCAGTTACGGGGAAAATCAGCCCCAGCATTTT. Its translation: CASSYGENQPQHF.

There are many counts of this clonotype. The chain links TRBV4-1 to TRBJ2-7; 7 bases agree with TRBD1. Germline V gene data show CDR1 as MGHRA and CDR2 as YSYEKL. This CDR3 has 15 amino acids. V trimming: 3 bases; J trimming: 3 bases; junction bases outside the gene matches: 8. The CDR3 DNA reads as TGCGCCAGCAGCCAGCCAACAACAGGGGACTACGAGCAGTACTTC. Protein: CASSQPTTGDYEQYF.